This T cell receptor (beta chain) was sequenced during a study of T-cell reconstitution after alpha-beta-depleted transplantation in children. Study-level findings and limits: Most T-cell counts and diversity one year after the transplant came from T cells that were newly produced. There were reportedly several hundred expanded graft clones from which alpha-beta T cells came about two months after transplant. Recipient T cells and thymic progenitors that survived gave rise to the high TCRbeta diversity observed at day 60 in some patients.

There are a few counts of this clonotype. The target antigen is unknown. This CDR3 is 12 amino acids long. V was cut by 4 bases and J by 0 bases, with 7 bases left in between. Germline assignment: CDR1 SQVTM and CDR2 ANQGSEA. Unique molecular identifiers were built into the TCRbeta library. TCRdb re-derived calls from the PCR reads in MiXCR, one entry per CDR3 protein. The repertoire holds 200,000 to 300,000 distinct CDR3 sequences, with roughly 25% as singletons. J is TRBJ2-7 and V is TRBV29-1; D not certain. The material was PBMCs, obtained before TCRalphabeta/CD19-depleted stem cell transplant. The source is a girl aged 2 to 9 with Fanconi anemia, due to receive a stem cell transplant. The CDR3 protein is CSVAVGSYEQYF. The CDR3 DNA reads TGCAGCGTTGCGGTTGGCTCCTACGAGCAGTACTTC.